This is a list of T cell receptor beta chains from one sample in a study of blood T cell repertoires in COVID-19. Assay used: immunoSEQ multiplex PCR; TCRdb lists only in-frame clones, some missing. The repertoire holds 110,000 to 150,000 clones, with about 84% as singletons. The specimen was peripheral blood. These receptor sequences come from a woman aged 80 or older in a cohort sampled during active or convalescent COVID-19. The CDR3 runs from the conserved cysteine through the conserved F or W. A D gene is named only where the DNA matches it firmly. Clone size is stated in some rows and not others, as once, few, many or a class when expanded.

>TRBJ1-4|TRBD1|16|TRBV4-1|-
CASSNGDRVGNEKLFF
TGCGCCAGCAGCAACGGTGACAGGGTGGGTAATGAAAAACTGTTTTTT
>TRBJ2-6|-|15|TRBV6-7|-
CASSYHSSGANVLTF
TGTGCCAGCAGTTACCATAGCTCTGGGGCCAACGTCCTGACTTTC
>TRBJ2-3|TRBD2|16|TRBV4-2|few
CASSQVPGGPTDTQYF
TGTGCCAGCAGCCAAGTTCCGGGGGGGCCGACAGATACGCAGTATTTT
>TRBJ2-1|TRBD2|15|TRBV9|-
CASSGDSGVKNEQFF
TGTGCCAGCAGCGGAGACAGCGGGGTGAAAAATGAGCAGTTCTTC
>TRBJ2-1|TRBD2|15|TRBV6-6|-
CASSLAGVTYNEQFF
TGTGCCAGCAGTTTGGCGGGGGTTACCTACAATGAGCAGTTCTTC
>TRBJ2-3|-|16|TRBV27|-
CASSLAWRGPSDTQYF
TGTGCCAGCAGTTTAGCATGGCGGGGGCCATCAGATACGCAGTATTTT
>TRBJ1-2|-|15|TRBV3-1/TRBV3-2|-
CASSQESQVHYGYTF
TGTGCCAGCAGCCAAGAATCACAGGTCCACTATGGCTACACCTTC
>TRBJ1-4|-|13|TRBV7-3|-
CASSQSTNEKLFF
TGTGCCAGCAGCCAATCAACTAATGAAAAACTGTTTTTT
>TRBJ2-3|-|13|TRBV12-3/TRBV12-4|-
CASSFLAPDTQYF
TGTGCCAGCAGCTTTCTAGCTCCAGATACGCAGTATTTT
>TRBJ2-5|-|13|TRBV5-8|-
CASSQGVWETQYF
TGTGCCAGCAGCCAAGGGGTTTGGGAGACCCAGTACTTC
>TRBJ2-2|TRBD2|14|TRBV6-5|few
CASRQRGNTGELFF
TGTGCCAGCAGACAGCGGGGAAACACCGGGGAGCTGTTTTTT
>TRBJ1-1|-|13|TRBV11-3|-
CASSLESDTEAFF
TGTGCCAGCAGCTTAGAGTCAGACACTGAAGCTTTCTTT
>TRBJ1-1|-|15|TRBV7-9|-
CASSLIAGPNTEAFF
TGTGCCAGCAGCTTAATAGCAGGGCCGAACACTGAAGCTTTCTTT
>TRBJ2-3|-|12|TRBV30|-
CAWSVFGRTQYF
TGTGCCTGGAGTGTTTTCGGTCGTACGCAGTATTTT
>TRBJ2-1|TRBD2|16|TRBV5-1|-
CASSVAGTSGGHEQFF
TGCGCCAGCAGCGTAGCCGGGACTAGCGGGGGGCATGAGCAGTTCTTC
>TRBJ2-2|TRBD1|15|TRBV28|-
CASSQGTGRTGELFF
TGTGCCAGCAGCCAGGGGACAGGGAGGACCGGGGAGCTGTTTTTT
>TRBJ1-2|-|15|TRBV5-1|few
CASSWDRAGPYGYTF
TGCGCCAGCAGCTGGGACCGGGCGGGACCCTATGGCTACACCTTC
>TRBJ1-1|-|15|TRBV5-4|few
CASSPRAGLSTEAFF
TGTGCCAGCAGCCCTCGGGCGGGTCTGAGCACTGAAGCTTTCTTT
>TRBJ2-3|TRBD1|16|TRBV19|-
CASSIVGQGSADTQYF
TGTGCCAGTAGTATTGTGGGACAGGGTTCGGCAGATACGCAGTATTTT
>TRBJ2-1|TRBD2|13|TRBV3-1/TRBV3-2|-
CASSQVLAGVQFF
TGTGCCAGCAGCCAAGTACTAGCGGGGGTGCAGTTCTTC
>TRBJ1-6|-|19|TRBV14|-
CASSSTARLGALNNSPLHF
TGTGCCAGCAGCAGCACGGCGAGGTTGGGGGCATTAAATAATTCACCCCTCCACTTT
>TRBJ1-1|-|15|TRBV28|-
CASTPGAGRGTEAFF
TGTGCCAGCACCCCTGGGGCGGGGAGGGGCACTGAAGCTTTCTTT
>TRBJ2-5|TRBD1|13|TRBV9|-
CASSSQTGDTQYF
TGTGCCAGCAGCTCCCAGACAGGGGATACCCAGTACTTC
>TRBJ1-1|-|15|TRBV3-1/TRBV3-2|-
CASSPTRVMNTEAFF
TGTGCCAGCAGCCCAACCCGCGTAATGAACACTGAAGCTTTCTTT
>TRBJ2-2|-|15|TRBV7-7|-
CASSRTYGGTGELFF
TGTGCTAGCAGTCGTACTTACGGGGGCACCGGGGAGCTGTTTTTT
>TRBJ1-3|TRBD1|15|TRBV9|-
CASSDSGTGGNTIYF
TGTGCCAGCAGCGACTCCGGGACAGGGGGAAACACCATATATTTT
>TRBJ2-3|TRBD2|16|TRBV5-4|-
CASSTGLAGGTDTQYF
TGTGCCAGCAGCACTGGACTAGCGGGGGGCACAGATACGCAGTATTTT
>TRBJ1-1|-|23|TRBV21-1|-
CASSKVPVYPSLVNGQMNTEAFF
TGTGCCAGCAGCAAAGTTCCGGTGTACCCATCCCTAGTGAACGGACAGATGAACACTGAAGCTTTCTTT
>TRBJ1-1|-|12|TRBV6-6|-
CASIGHGTEAFF
TGTGCCAGCATTGGACACGGGACTGAAGCTTTCTTT
>TRBJ1-2|-|14|TRBV4-2|once
CASSQGGANYGYTF
TGTGCCAGCAGCCAAGGGGGGGCTAACTATGGCTACACCTTC
>TRBJ1-1|TRBD1|13|TRBV6-5|-
CASSTGGYTEAFF
TGTGCCAGCAGTACAGGGGGTTATACTGAAGCTTTCTTT
>TRBJ1-5|-|16|TRBV4-1|-
CASSHLGGKGNQPQHF
TGCGCCAGCAGCCATTTGGGAGGGAAAGGCAATCAGCCCCAGCATTTT
>TRBJ2-3|TRBD2|18|TRBV5-1|-
CASSLGLAGGRFTDTQYF
TGCGCCAGCAGCTTGGGACTAGCGGGGGGCAGATTCACAGATACGCAGTATTTT
>TRBJ2-5|-|13|TRBV3-1/TRBV3-2|few
CASSHRGEETQYF
TGTGCCAGCAGCCACCGGGGAGAGGAGACCCAGTACTTC
>TRBJ1-2|-|13|TRBV2|-
CASSGAGNPGYTF
TGTGCCAGCAGCGGCGCGGGGAATCCTGGCTACACCTTC
>TRBJ1-2|-|14|TRBV4-3|-
CASSQEKMFGQSFF
TGCGCCAGCAGCCAAGAGAAGATGTTCGGACAGAGCTTCTTC
>TRBJ1-3|-|16|TRBV5-8|-
CASSLVAGLQGNTIYF
TGTGCCAGCAGCTTGGTCGCAGGGCTGCAAGGAAACACCATATATTTT
>TRBJ2-5|TRBD2|15|TRBV5-1|-
CASSLVLAGRETQYF
TGCGCCAGCAGCTTGGTATTAGCGGGGAGGGAGACCCAGTACTTC
>TRBJ1-6|-|16|TRBV6-5|-
CASSYSNRVHNSPLHF
TGTGCCAGCAGTTACTCGAACAGGGTTCATAATTCACCCCTCCACTTT
>TRBJ2-7|-|13|TRBV27|few
CASTPRGGYEQYF
TGTGCCAGCACCCCTAGAGGGGGCTACGAGCAGTACTTC
>TRBJ2-2|TRBD1|15|TRBV7-3|-
CASSKGQPITGELFF
TGTGCCAGCAGCAAGGGACAGCCTATTACCGGGGAGCTGTTTTTT
>TRBJ1-1|-|17|TRBV4-2|-
CASSQDRLVGGAAPAFF
TGTGCCAGCAGCCAAGATCGGCTAGTCGGCGGGGCGGCTCCAGCTTTCTTT
>TRBJ2-5|TRBD2|13|TRBV3-1/TRBV3-2|-
CASSLGLAETQYF
TGTGCCAGCAGCCTCGGACTAGCGGAGACCCAGTACTTC
>TRBJ2-1|TRBD2|12|TRBV3-1/TRBV3-2|-
CASSRGGDEQFF
TGTGCCAGCAGCCGGGGGGGAGATGAGCAGTTCTTC
>TRBJ1-2|-|13|TRBV5-1|-
CASSLGGVGGYTF
TGCGCCAGCAGCCTAGGGGGAGTCGGTGGCTACACCTTC
>TRBJ2-2|-|18|TRBV6-2/TRBV6-3|-
CASSSSRQGRVRLGELFF
TGTGCCAGCAGTTCCTCAAGACAGGGGAGGGTCCGGCTCGGGGAGCTGTTTTTT
>TRBJ2-1|-|14|TRBV19|-
CATRVSFANNEQFF
TGTGCCACTCGGGTGTCTTTCGCAAACAATGAGCAGTTCTTC
>TRBJ1-6|TRBD1|16|TRBV5-6|-
CASSLLGGQANSPLHF
TGTGCCAGCAGCTTGCTGGGAGGACAGGCAAATTCACCCCTCCACTTT
>TRBJ2-1|-|15|TRBV7-2|-
CASSLAGAIGNEQFF
TGTGCCAGCAGCTTGGCGGGGGCGATAGGTAATGAGCAGTTCTTC